Listed below are T cell receptor beta chains from one sample, sequenced in a study of control samples from healthy donors and cancer patients. Sequenced by immunoSEQ multiplex PCR; TCRdb stores in-frame clones only, minus some. In the table there are just over 150,000 clones, approximately 90% of which are singletons. Sequencing used blood. These TCRs come from a man younger than 45 in good health. CDR3s include the opening cysteine and the closing phenylalanine or tryptophan. Each record gives: D gene, J gene, clone size, CDR3 length, V gene, CDR3 protein, CDR3 DNA. The D gene is left open where the match is weak. Size is omitted from some rows. Given values are once, few, many or a class for expanded clones.

>-|TRBJ1-5|-|14|TRBV2
CASSGGGPGQPQHF
TGTGCCAGCAGTGGCGGGGGTCCCGGTCAGCCCCAGCATTTT
>-|TRBJ2-1|-|16|TRBV28
CASSGGRAGYNNEQFF
TGTGCCAGCAGTGGGGGCAGGGCCGGATACAACAATGAGCAGTTCTTC
>-|TRBJ2-3|-|17|TRBV4-3
CASSQDTGDERADTQYF
TGCGCCAGCAGCCAAGATACCGGGGATGAACGGGCAGATACGCAGTATTTT
>TRBD1|TRBJ1-5|-|15|TRBV18
CASSPDRGANQPQHF
TGTGCCAGCTCACCGGACAGGGGGGCGAATCAGCCCCAGCATTTT
>-|TRBJ2-7|-|13|TRBV5-6
CASSVRRGYEQYF
TGTGCCAGCAGCGTTCGACGAGGCTACGAGCAGTACTTC
>-|TRBJ2-5|-|15|TRBV5-1
CASMLGNYPGETQYF
TGCGCCAGCATGCTTGGGAACTATCCGGGAGAGACCCAGTACTTC
>TRBD1|TRBJ1-5|-|20|TRBV7-6
CASSTANRVSGGAYNQPQHF
TGTGCCAGCAGCACCGCAAATAGGGTGTCAGGGGGCGCATACAATCAGCCCCAGCATTTT
>TRBD1|TRBJ2-7|-|15|TRBV7-9
CASSFDGQGADEQYF
TGTGCCAGCAGTTTCGACGGACAGGGTGCAGACGAGCAGTACTTC
>-|TRBJ1-5|-|14|TRBV19
CASSPNFNGQPQHF
TGTGCCAGTAGCCCGAACTTTAACGGCCAGCCCCAGCATTTT
>TRBD1|TRBJ1-5|-|15|TRBV19
CASSPGTVSNQPQHF
TGTGCCAGTAGTCCTGGGACAGTTAGCAATCAGCCCCAGCATTTT
>-|TRBJ1-1|-|15|TRBV14
CASSQPDRYWTEAFF
TGTGCCAGCAGCCAACCGGACCGCTATTGGACTGAAGCTTTCTTT
>-|TRBJ1-5|-|15|TRBV19
CASSSSDSPGQPQHF
TGTGCCAGTAGTAGCTCGGACAGCCCCGGGCAGCCCCAGCATTTT
>-|TRBJ1-4|-|14|TRBV6-1
CASSDRATNEKLFF
TGTGCCAGCAGTGATCGTGCAACTAATGAAAAACTGTTTTTT
>-|TRBJ1-2|once|14|TRBV7-8
CASSLVQVKYGYTF
TGTGCCAGCAGCTTGGTGCAGGTGAAATATGGCTACACCTTC
>-|TRBJ1-2|-|18|TRBV4-2
CASSQDRMRDPNSYGYTF
TGTGCCAGCAGCCAAGATCGAATGAGGGACCCAAATTCCTATGGCTACACCTTC
>-|TRBJ1-2|-|12|TRBV6-5
CASSSFVEGYTF
TGTGCCAGCAGTTCGTTCGTAGAGGGCTACACCTTC
>TRBD1|TRBJ2-3|-|15|TRBV29-1
CSVELGQGAADTQYF
TGCAGCGTTGAGCTGGGACAGGGGGCTGCAGATACGCAGTATTTT
>TRBD1|TRBJ1-5|-|14|TRBV9
CASSAGTANQPQHF
TGTGCCAGCAGCGCCGGGACAGCGAATCAGCCCCAGCATTTT
>-|TRBJ2-7|-|16|TRBV27
CASSSIGPHASYEQYF
TGTGCCAGCAGTTCCATCGGGCCGCACGCCTCCTACGAGCAGTACTTC
>TRBD2|TRBJ2-2|-|20|TRBV6-2/TRBV6-3
CASSYSKTTGLAGYTGELFF
TGTGCCAGCAGTTACTCGAAAACCACCGGACTAGCGGGTTACACCGGGGAGCTGTTTTTT
>TRBD2|TRBJ2-3|-|16|TRBV11-2
CASSLDWGGMTDTQYF
TGTGCCAGCAGCTTAGACTGGGGGGGGATGACAGATACGCAGTATTTT
>-|TRBJ2-4|-|13|TRBV18
CASSRSGENIQYF
TGTGCCAGCTCACGTTCAGGGGAGAACATTCAGTACTTC
>TRBD2|TRBJ2-7|-|14|TRBV5-6
CASSLAGGGYEQYF
TGTGCCAGCAGCTTGGCCGGGGGGGGGTACGAGCAGTACTTC
>-|TRBJ2-1|-|14|TRBV19
CASRKESSYNEQFF
TGTGCCAGTAGAAAAGAGAGCTCCTACAATGAGCAGTTCTTC
>-|TRBJ1-4|-|14|TRBV27
CASTPTDGNEKLFF
TGTGCCAGCACCCCCACGGACGGTAATGAAAAACTGTTTTTT
>-|TRBJ1-6|once|14|TRBV24-1
CATSVPLYNSPLHF
TGTGCCACGTCGGTCCCACTTTATAATTCACCCCTCCACTTT